This T cell receptor beta chain was identified in a study of post-analysis software for immune sequencing data. Study overall: Secondary progressive, relapsing-remitting and progressive-relapsing multiple sclerosis were among the included disease courses.

Study-wide findings and caveats: Strong same-batch co-clustering of samples appeared with F measure clustering. Among multiple sclerosis patients, normalized Chao1 diversity was significantly below that of controls.

Unique molecular identifiers had been added to the TCR beta cDNA libraries. The yield from roughly 1 to 10 million T cells was roughly 500,000 cDNA molecules in total. TCRdb analysed the PCR reads with MiXCR anew, one entry per CDR3 protein. The top ten hold 4.5% to 7.5% of the sample, which has about 540,000 distinct CDR3 sequences, about a third seen once. For this clonotype: Its cognate antigen is unknown.

The sequenced sample consisted of blood. The TCR was taken from a girl younger than 18 with multiple sclerosis.

The CDR3 here is CSSNLAGEDNEQFF. The CDR3 bases are TGCAGCTCTAACCTAGCGGGGGAGGACAATGAGCAGTTCTTC. This chain connects TRBV20-1 to TRBJ2-1, with 10 bases lining up with TRBD2. Germline-derived CDR1 and CDR2 are DFQATT and SNEGSKA (reference sequence). The CDR3 covers 14 residues.